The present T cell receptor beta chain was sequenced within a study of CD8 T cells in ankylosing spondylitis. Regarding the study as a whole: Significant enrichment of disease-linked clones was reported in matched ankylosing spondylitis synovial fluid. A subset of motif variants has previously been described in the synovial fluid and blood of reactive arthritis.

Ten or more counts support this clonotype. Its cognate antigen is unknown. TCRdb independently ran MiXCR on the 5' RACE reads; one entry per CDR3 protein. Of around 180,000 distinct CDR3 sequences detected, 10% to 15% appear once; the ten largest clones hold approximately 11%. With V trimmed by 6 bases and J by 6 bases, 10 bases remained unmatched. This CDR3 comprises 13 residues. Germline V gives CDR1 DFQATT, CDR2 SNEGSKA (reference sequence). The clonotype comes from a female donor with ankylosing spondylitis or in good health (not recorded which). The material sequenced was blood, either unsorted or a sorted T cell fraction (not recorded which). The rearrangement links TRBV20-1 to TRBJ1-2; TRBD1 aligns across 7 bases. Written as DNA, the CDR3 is TGCAGTGCATTCCCCTTGACAGGGAATGGCTACACCTTC. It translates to CSAFPLTGNGYTF.